The 15 T cell receptor beta chains below were found in one sample sequenced in a study of CD8 T cells in ankylosing spondylitis. One entry per CDR3 protein results from TCRdb running MiXCR on the 5' RACE reads. Of a few hundred thousand distinct CDR3 sequences in the sample, roughly 20% were seen once. Input material: blood, either unsorted or a sorted T cell fraction (not recorded which). Receptors originate from a female donor with ankylosing spondylitis or in good health (not recorded which).

There are many counts of this clonotype. The V and J genes are TRBV29-1 and TRBJ2-1; weak D call: TRBD1 (5 bases). The CDR3 consists of 11 residues. Germline-derived CDR1 and CDR2 are SQVTM and ANQGSEA. Trimming cost V 5 bases and J 6 bases, with 8 bases left between them. The CDR3 nucleotides read TGCAGCGTTTTTACAGGCAATGAGCAGTTCTTC. Its protein is CSVFTGNEQFF.

This clonotype was seen a handful of times. The chain recombines TRBV7-9 with TRBJ2-7; 7 bases match TRBD1. The trim removed 5 bases at V and 0 bases at J, leaving 10 bases unmatched. Germline V gene data show CDR1 as SEHNR and CDR2 as FQNEAQ (reference sequence). This CDR3 region has 16 residues. Here the CDR3 reads CASSTHRQGRSYEQYF. The CDR3 DNA sequence: TGTGCCAGCAGCACCCACCGACAGGGCCGCTCCTACGAGCAGTACTTC.

This sequence joins TRBV30 and TRBJ2-7, with 8 positions matching TRBD2. This CDR3 spans 12 amino acids. V lost 8 bases and J lost 4; bases outside the gene matches: 7. Per germline, CDR1 GTSNPN and CDR2 SVGIG (reference sequence). Here the CDR3 reads CAQGSGKYEQYF. The CDR3 DNA is TGTGCCCAAGGTAGCGGGAAATACGAGCAGTACTTC.

The V gene is TRBV12-3 or TRBV12-4, the J gene TRBJ1-1; 9 nucleotides line up with TRBD1. J gave up 4 bases and V 4 bases, and 7 bases lay outside the gene matches. There are 15 residues in the CDR3. The CDR3: CASSYEQGAGTEAFF. CDR3 sequence (DNA): TGTGCCAGCAGTTACGAACAGGGGGCGGGCACTGAAGCTTTCTTT.

The table lists this clonotype with many counts. This chain links TRBV20-1 with TRBJ1-1; D is ambiguous. In germline, CDR1 is DFQATT, CDR2 SNEGSKA (reference sequence). CDR3 length: 13 amino acids. The ends were cut back, 0 bases at V and 2 bases at J, with 7 bases in the middle. CDR3 bases: TGCAGTGCTAGAGAGCCATTCAACACTGAAGCTTTCTTT. Translating it yields CSAREPFNTEAFF.

This clonotype came up many times. The chain joins TRBV20-1 to TRBJ2-7, with 8 positions matching TRBD2. Trimming took 5 bases from V and 6 from J; bases not matched to a gene: 12. CDR1 DFQATT and CDR2 SNEGSKA come from the germline V gene (reference sequence). CDR3 length: 14 amino acids. This CDR3 reads CSAESSLAGFEQYF. DNA for the CDR3: TGCAGTGCTGAAAGCTCGCTAGCGGGCTTCGAGCAGTACTTC.

This clonotype has more than one count but fewer than ten. The genes are TRBV10-3 and TRBJ2-1; TRBD1 aligns across 10 bases. The J segment lost 7 bases and the V segment lost 5 bases, leaving 5 bases of the junction unmatched. Per the germline V gene, CDR1 is ENHRY and CDR2 is SYGVKD. The CDR3 is 14 amino acids. In nucleotides, the CDR3 is TGTGCCATCAGTTATACGGACAGGGGGAATGAGCAGTTCTTC. Translating it yields CAISYTDRGNEQFF.

This clonotype appeared a few times. CDR3 in amino acids: CASSTGLNNEQFF. CDR3 in DNA: TGCGCCAGCAGCACGGGACTAAACAATGAGCAGTTCTTC. The rearrangement joins TRBV5-1 to TRBJ2-1, with TRBD2 identical over 7 bases. J lost 5 bases, V lost 4 bases, and 3 bases had no gene match. This CDR3 region has 13 residues. Germline values: CDR1 SGHRS, CDR2 YFSETQ.

This clonotype was observed a few times. This chain joins TRBV5-1 and TRBJ2-1; tentative D call: TRBD2 (5 bases). Germline loops: CDR1 SGHRS, CDR2 YFSETQ. The CDR3 is 15 residues long. The V end was cut by 0 bases, the J end by 4 bases, with 11 bases between. The CDR3 sequence is CASSLGTVYYNEQFF. CDR3 coding DNA: TGCGCCAGCAGCTTGGGGACTGTTTATTACAATGAGCAGTTCTTC. Variable domain in full (rest from reference TRBV5-1 and TRBJ2-1): KAGVTQTPRYLIKTRGQQVTLSCSPISGHRSVSWYQQTPGQGLQFLFEYFSETQRNKGNFPGRFSGRQFSNSRSEMNVSTLELGDSALYLCASSLGTVYYNEQFFGPGTRLTVL.

In this sample, this clonotype turned up many times. This chain links TRBV12-3 or TRBV12-4 with TRBJ1-3, with D unresolved. CDR3 length: 14 residues. Trimming took off 5 bases at V and 0 bases at J, with 8 bases between the two ends. The CDR3 DNA sequence: TGTGCCAGCAGTCCCGATTACTCTGGAAACACCATATATTTT. This translates into CASSPDYSGNTIYF.

This chain links TRBV24-1 with TRBJ2-1, with D tentatively TRBD1 (6 bases). This CDR3 is 15 amino acids long. With 3 bases removed from V and 3 bases from J, the gap between germline ends came to 11 bases. Germline lookup yields CDR1 KGHDR and CDR2 SFDVKD. CDR3 loop: CATSDRGGFYNEQFF. Here the CDR3 DNA reads TGTGCCACCAGTGATCGAGGGGGATTCTACAATGAGCAGTTCTTC.

This rearrangement joins TRBV12-3 or TRBV12-4 to TRBJ2-2; tentative D call: TRBD1 (5 bases). V was pared by 7 bases and J by 7 bases, with 19 bases between. The CDR3 consists of 15 residues. CDR3 in amino acids: CASTHRSKGFGELFF. The CDR3 DNA reads TGTGCCAGCACCCATAGGTCCAAGGGGTTCGGGGAGCTGTTTTTT.

The chain uses TRBV6-1 and TRBJ1-3; D call uncertain. With 6 bases removed from V and 0 bases from J, the gap between germline ends came to 6 bases. CDR3 length: 13 amino acids. The germline V gene has CDR1 MNHNS and CDR2 SASEGT. CDR3 DNA: TGTGCCAGCAGCCGGAGCTCTGGAAACACCATATATTTT. The encoded protein is CASSRSSGNTIYF.

Many counts were recorded for this clonotype. The chain carries TRBV28 and TRBJ2-7, with D uncertain. Germline V CDR1 and CDR2: MDHEN, SYDVKM. The CDR3 consists of 11 residues. V lost 6 bases, J lost 2 bases, and 5 bases lay in between. The CDR3 loop reads CASSSPYEQYF. DNA of the CDR3: TGTGCCAGCAGCTCCCCCTACGAGCAGTACTTC. The whole variable domain, filled in from reference TRBV28 and TRBJ2-7, reads DVKVTQSSRYLVKRTGEKVFLECVQDMDHENMFWYRQDPGLGLRLIYFSYDVKMKEKGDIPEGYSVSREKKERFSLILESASTNQTSMYLCASSSPYEQYFGPGTRLTVT.

The genes are TRBV12-5 and TRBJ2-3; the D gene could be TRBD1 or TRBD2 (6 bases each). Trimming removed 7 bases at V and 5 bases at J, with 16 bases between. Germline values: CDR1 LGHNT, CDR2 FRNRAP. This CDR3 region has 14 residues. DNA of the CDR3: TGTGCTAGTGCCCTGGGGGCGGGATTAGATACGCAGTATTTT. Encoded protein: CASALGAGLDTQYF.